The 27 T cell receptor beta chains below were found in one sample sequenced in a study of blood T cell repertoires in COVID-19. Assay: immunoSEQ multiplex PCR; the TCRdb copy retains only in-frame clones and omits some. The sample contains about 230,000 clones, roughly 82% of which appear only once. Sequenced: peripheral blood. Receptors were obtained from a woman aged 40 to 49 who had recovered from COVID-19.

The rearrangement links TRBV4-1 to TRBJ2-7; D perhaps matches TRBD2 (5 bases). This CDR3 is 18 amino acids long. CDR1 MGHRA and CDR2 YSYEKL come from the germline V gene. V dropped 0 bases and J dropped 2 bases, with 20 bases sitting between them. CDR3 sequence: CASSQDLPGKWVPYEQYF. The CDR3 region has the DNA TGCGCCAGCAGCCAAGATCTTCCGGGGAAGTGGGTCCCCTACGAGCAGTACTTC.

For this clone: One junction end disagrees with the germline gene, perhaps due to a read error. The chain uses TRBV7-2 and TRBJ2-3; a weak D match, TRBD2 (5 bases). From germline, CDR1 is SGHTA and CDR2 FQGNSA. The CDR3 is 14 amino acids. The CDR3 nucleotides read TGTGCCAGCAGCCTAGCCGTTTTCACAGATACGCAGTATTTT. Translated: CASSLAVFTDTQYF.

CDR3 DNA: TGTGCCAGCAGCTTGGTTGTAGCTCTGTCTTCAGATACGCAGTATTTT. Its translation: CASSLVVALSSDTQYF. The J gene is TRBJ2-3, the V gene TRBV5-6; no clear D gene. This CDR3 is 16 amino acids long. The germline CDR1 and CDR2 sequences are SGHDT and YYEEEE. V was clipped by 0 bases and J by 4 bases, with 15 bases between them.

In this sample, this clone turned up once. This chain connects TRBV2 to TRBJ2-4, with unresolved D. Germline V gene sequence: CDR1 SNHLY, CDR2 FYNNEI. The CDR3 is made up of 16 amino acids. V was pared by 0 bases and J by 3 bases, with 12 bases between. The CDR3 bases are TGTGCCAGCAGTGAAGCACGCGCATTCGGCAAAAACATTCAGTACTTC. Residues: CASSEARAFGKNIQYF.

The chain couples TRBV18 to TRBJ1-5, with D perhaps TRBD1 (6 bases). The CDR3 runs to 17 residues. Trimming took 5 bases from V and 0 from J, leaving 17 bases between them. CDR1 is KGHSH and CDR2 is LQKENI in the germline V gene. As DNA, the CDR3 is TGTGCCAGCTCAGCAAAACAGGGTTCGAATAGCAATCAGCCCCAGCATTTT. The encoded protein is CASSAKQGSNSNQPQHF.

This clone was counted a few times. V usage is TRBV7-9 and J usage is TRBJ1-6, with 7 bases identical to TRBD1. Trimming removed 6 bases from V and 7 bases from J; junction bases left unmatched: 6. Germline CDR1 reads SEHNR; CDR2 reads FQNEAQ (reference sequence). The CDR3 is made up of 14 amino acids. CDR3: CASSPDRENSPLHF. The CDR3 region has the DNA TGTGCCAGCAGTCCTGACAGGGAAAATTCACCCCTCCACTTT.

This clone was seen once. V and J are TRBV2 and TRBJ2-1; possibly TRBD2 for D (6 bases). CDR3 length: 15 amino acids. Germline assignment: CDR1 SNHLY and CDR2 FYNNEI. V was trimmed by 1 base and J by 10 bases, leaving 17 bases between them. CDR3 bases: TGTGCCAGCAGTGAAGTGGGCGGGGCCTCTTACGAGCAGTTCTTC. This translates into CASSEVGGASYEQFF.

This chain connects TRBV6-1 to TRBJ1-2; TRBD1 aligns across 10 bases. Trimming at V came to 2 bases and at J to 7 bases, leaving 7 bases not matched to a gene. The CDR3 length is 15 residues. The V gene's germline CDR1 is MNHNS and CDR2 SASEGT. The CDR3 here is CASSEMGGQGFGYTF. The CDR3 DNA follows: TGTGCCAGCAGTGAAATGGGGGGACAGGGGTTTGGCTACACCTTC.

This chain joins TRBV5-6 and TRBJ1-4; 8 bases line up with TRBD1. J gave up 7 bases and V 3 bases, and 5 bases lay outside the gene matches. The CDR3 loop spans 14 amino acids. Per the germline V gene, CDR1 is SGHDT and CDR2 is YYEEEE. CDR3 in DNA: TGTGCCAGCAGCTCCAGGGGGCGAGGTGAAAAACTGTTTTTT. It specifies CASSSRGRGEKLFF.

The chain employs TRBV19 and TRBJ1-4; TRBD1 might be the D (6 bases). Trimming took off 7 bases at V and 7 bases at J, with 19 bases between the two ends. The CDR3 spans 15 residues. Germline assignment: CDR1 LNHDA and CDR2 SQIVND (reference sequence). The CDR3 DNA follows: TGTGCCAGTACGCGGAGAACAGGGATAGGTGAAAAACTGTTTTTT. Protein sequence: CASTRRTGIGEKLFF.

The rearrangement links TRBV5-1 to TRBJ1-2; 10 bases fit TRBD1. CDR1 SGHRS and CDR2 YFSETQ come from the germline V gene. With 6 bases clipped from V and 4 bases from J, the junction kept 6 bases outside the gene matches. CDR3 length: 14 residues. In nucleotides, the CDR3 is TGCGCCAGCAATGAGGGGACAGGGGTCTATGGCTACACCTTC. Residues: CASNEGTGVYGYTF. Looking up the rest from reference TRBV5-1 and TRBJ1-2 gives the full variable domain: KAGVTQTPRYLIKTRGQQVTLSCSPISGHRSVSWYQQTPGQGLQFLFEYFSETQRNKGNFPGRFSGRQFSNSRSEMNVSTLELGDSALYLCASNEGTGVYGYTFGSGTRLTVV.

The rearrangement links TRBV18 to TRBJ1-2, with 7 bases aligning to TRBD1. The ends lost 5 bases at V and 3 bases at J; junction bases unmatched: 3. Germline-derived CDR1 and CDR2 are KGHSH and LQKENI. CDR3 length equals 13 residues. The CDR3 nucleotides are TGTGCCAGCTCAACAGGGACAGACTATGGCTACACCTTC. Its translation is CASSTGTDYGYTF. The full variable domain, its missing parts supplied by reference TRBV18 and TRBJ1-2, is NAGVMQNPRHLVRRRGQEARLRCSPMKGHSHVYWYRQLPEEGLKFMVYLQKENIIDESGMPKERFSAEFPKEGPSILRIQQVVRGDSAAYFCASSTGTDYGYTFGSGTRLTVV.

The chain is built from TRBV7-9 and TRBJ1-2, with 10 bases matching TRBD1. Per the germline V gene, CDR1 is SEHNR and CDR2 is FQNEAQ (reference sequence). The V and J ends lost 6 bases and 7 bases, in that order; junction bases with no gene match: 11. This CDR3 comprises 15 residues. CDR3 sequence (DNA): TGTGCCAGCAGTAGAACCGGGACAGGGGTTGTTGGCTACACCTTC. Translating gives CASSRTGTGVVGYTF.

The chain has TRBV12-3 or TRBV12-4 and TRBJ1-5; TRBD1 is a possible D gene (5 bases). The CDR3 consists of 13 residues. The V and J ends lost 4 bases and 5 bases respectively, with 9 bases between them. The CDR3 sequence is CASSSQVHQPQHF. The CDR3 DNA sequence: TGTGCCAGCAGTTCACAGGTTCATCAGCCCCAGCATTTT.

J is TRBJ1-1 and V is TRBV29-1; D perhaps matches TRBD1 (5 bases). The germline gives CDR1 SQVTM, CDR2 ANQGSEA. The ends were cut back, 4 bases at V and 4 bases at J, with 13 bases in the middle. The CDR3 runs to 13 residues. CDR3 DNA sequence: TGCAGCGTTGTCGACAGTCGACCCACTGAAGCTTTCTTT. As protein: CSVVDSRPTEAFF.

V usage is TRBV7-2 and J usage is TRBJ2-7; TRBD1 agrees at 8 bases. The CDR3 is made up of 17 amino acids. V dropped 3 bases and J dropped 0; count of bases not matched to a gene: 10. CDR1 is SGHTA and CDR2 is FQGNSA in the germline V gene. The CDR3 here is CASSFVGTGLSSYEQYF. The CDR3 bases are TGTGCCAGCAGCTTCGTGGGGACAGGACTAAGCTCCTACGAGCAGTACTTC.

This clone was seen a single time. As DNA, the CDR3 is TGTGCCAGCAGTTTCCGGGAGGGGAAACTGTTTTTT. Translation gives CASSFREGKLFF. V and J are TRBV27 and TRBJ1-4; TRBD1 is a possible D gene (5 bases). Per germline, CDR1 MNHEY and CDR2 SMNVEV (reference sequence). This CDR3 region has 12 residues. V lost 3 bases, J lost 11 bases, and 10 bases lay in between.

The rearrangement uses TRBV15 and TRBJ2-5; no clear D gene. V lost 0 bases to trimming and J lost 5 bases, with 7 bases between them. The length of the CDR3 is 13 residues. CDR1 is LNHNV and CDR2 is YYDKDF in the germline V gene (reference sequence). The CDR3 here is CATSRDRSETQYF. The CDR3 DNA reads as TGTGCCACCAGCAGAGATCGTTCGGAGACCCAGTACTTC.

The count of this clone is one. The chain is built from TRBV5-4 and TRBJ2-7; 10 nucleotides agree with TRBD1. The germline gives CDR1 SGHNT, CDR2 YYREEE (reference sequence). The CDR3 runs 17 residues. Germline trimming cut 4 bases from V and 2 bases from J; bases unmatched to any gene: 12. The CDR3 sequence is CASSAAFGDRGTYEQYF. DNA of the CDR3: TGTGCCAGCAGCGCTGCGTTTGGGGACAGGGGAACCTACGAGCAGTACTTC.

DNA for the CDR3: TGCGCCAGCAGCTTGGGAGCTAGCTGGGGCAATGAGCAGTTCTTC. Its translation: CASSLGASWGNEQFF. The chain couples TRBV5-1 to TRBJ2-1, with TRBD2 as a possible D gene (5 bases). This CDR3 is built from 15 residues. Germline CDR1 is SGHRS and CDR2 is YFSETQ. The V end lost 0 bases, the J end lost 6 bases, and 13 bases lay between the germline ends.

The V and J genes are TRBV18 and TRBJ2-7, with 8 bases lining up with TRBD1. V shed 2 bases and J 7 bases; nucleotides not matched to a gene: 7. The germline V gene encodes CDR1 KGHSH and CDR2 LQKENI. This CDR3 spans 14 amino acids. The CDR3 DNA follows: TGTGCCAGCTCACCAGACGGACAGGGTAGGGAGCAGTACTTC. This encodes CASSPDGQGREQYF.

The chain carries TRBV27 and TRBJ1-2, with D tentatively TRBD1 (6 bases). Per the germline V gene, CDR1 is MNHEY and CDR2 is SMNVEV (reference sequence). V lost 6 bases, J lost 5 bases, and 19 bases lay in between. The CDR3 has 15 residues. CDR3 DNA: TGTGCCAGCAGCTCTCAAACCGGGACATCATATGGCTACACCTTC. This sequence encodes CASSSQTGTSYGYTF.

This chain connects TRBV7-2 to TRBJ2-7, with 9 bases matching TRBD2. The junction had 5 bases not matched to a gene; V was cut back by 5 bases and J by 0 bases. The CDR3 length is 15 residues. Germline lookup yields CDR1 SGHTA and CDR2 FQGNSA. CDR3 residues: CASSPSGVSSYEQYF. The CDR3 DNA reads as TGTGCCAGCAGCCCTAGCGGGGTAAGCTCCTACGAGCAGTACTTC.

The chain couples TRBV27 to TRBJ2-1, with TRBD2 identical over 7 bases. The germline CDR1 and CDR2 sequences are MNHEY and SMNVEV (reference sequence). The V and J ends lost 3 bases and 5 bases, in that order; junction bases with no gene match: 4. CDR3 length: 14 amino acids. The CDR3 loop reads CASSLIAGHNEQFF. The CDR3, as DNA: TGTGCCAGCAGTTTGATAGCGGGCCACAATGAGCAGTTCTTC.

CDR3 nucleotide sequence: TGTGCCAGCAGCTCGGATGGGGGGGTGCTCCACTTT. This sequence encodes CASSSDGGVLHF. V usage is TRBV5-5 and J usage is TRBJ1-6, with D possibly matching TRBD1 (5 bases). Trimming removed 3 bases at V and 16 bases at J, with 14 bases between. In germline, CDR1 is SGHKS, CDR2 YYEKEE (reference sequence). The CDR3 spans 12 residues.

V and J are TRBV6-2 or TRBV6-3 and TRBJ1-1; 7 positions match TRBD1. The CDR3 covers 13 residues. CDR1 MNHEY and CDR2 SVGEGT come from the germline V gene. The junction had 5 bases not matched to a gene; V was cut back by 6 bases and J by 4 bases. The CDR3 here is CASSFDRATEAFF. CDR3 coding DNA: TGTGCCAGCAGCTTTGACAGGGCCACTGAAGCTTTCTTT.

The chain carries TRBV18 and TRBJ2-5; 7 bases align to TRBD1. CDR1 and CDR2 (germline): KGHSH, LQKENI. V gave up 4 bases and J gave up 1 base; unmatched junction bases: 6. CDR3 length equals 15 residues. CDR3 in DNA: TGTGCCAGCTCACTTGGGACAGCTATCCAAGAGACCCAGTACTTC. As protein: CASSLGTAIQETQYF. The full variable domain, with the rest looked up from reference TRBV18 and TRBJ2-5, is NAGVMQNPRHLVRRRGQEARLRCSPMKGHSHVYWYRQLPEEGLKFMVYLQKENIIDESGMPKERFSAEFPKEGPSILRIQQVVRGDSAAYFCASSLGTAIQETQYFGPGTRLLVL.